The 15 T cell receptor beta chains presented below share a single source sample, sequenced in a study of cytomegalovirus exposure and HLA in healthy donors. The PCR was carried out with 60 Vbeta primers and 13 Jbeta primers. Profiling relied on immunoSEQ multiplex PCR, and the TCRdb table lists in-frame clones only, not all of them. The data show approximately 220,000 clones, with 70% to 90% seen just once and roughly 3.1% held by the top ten. Sequenced sample: PBMCs. These receptors originate from a man younger than 40 in good health and CMV-seronegative.

This chain links TRBV25-1 with TRBJ1-2; 8 nucleotides align to TRBD1. The CDR3 contains 14 residues. After removal of 4 bases from V and 6 bases from J, the junction contained 7 bases not matched to a gene. Germline CDR1 reads MGHDK; CDR2 reads SYGVNS. CDR3 nucleotide sequence: TGTGCCAGCAGTGGAATCGGACAGGGAAATGGCTACACCTTC. Amino acid sequence: CASSGIGQGNGYTF.

The rearrangement links TRBV28 to TRBJ2-7; 8 bases map to TRBD2. There are 13 residues in the CDR3. Germline values: CDR1 MDHEN, CDR2 SYDVKM. The V segment lost 7 bases and the J segment 3 bases; nucleotides outside the gene matches: 5. The CDR3 protein is CASTPGTSYEQYF. The CDR3 DNA is TGTGCCAGCACCCCCGGGACTAGCTACGAGCAGTACTTC. The full variable domain, rest sourced from reference TRBV28 and TRBJ2-7, is DVKVTQSSRYLVKRTGEKVFLECVQDMDHENMFWYRQDPGLGLRLIYFSYDVKMKEKGDIPEGYSVSREKKERFSLILESASTNQTSMYLCASTPGTSYEQYFGPGTRLTVT.

The chain carries TRBV4-3 and TRBJ2-5, with 10 bases that match TRBD2. The V gene end was trimmed by 0 bases and the J gene end by 7 bases; junction bases not matched to a gene: 14. The V gene's germline CDR1 is LGHNA and CDR2 YSLEER. The CDR3 totals 18 residues. For the CDR3, the DNA is TGCGCCAGCAGCCAAGATCGTGAGCTAGCGGGGGCTCGGGGGACCCAGTACTTC. It specifies CASSQDRELAGARGTQYF.

This clone was detected a few times. J is TRBJ2-2 and V is TRBV6-5, with a weak D call TRBD2 (6 bases). Germline CDR1 and CDR2: MNHEY and SVGAGI. V was pared by 6 bases and J by 6 bases, with 14 bases between. The CDR3 runs to 14 residues. CDR3 DNA sequence: TGTGCCAGCAGGGACGAGGGAGGTCCCGGGGAGCTGTTTTTT. Protein sequence: CASRDEGGPGELFF.

This clone appeared a few times. The chain uses TRBV20-1 and TRBJ2-5; D gene unclear. The length of the CDR3 is 11 residues. Germline V CDR1 and CDR2: DFQATT, SNEGSKA (reference sequence). V gave up 0 bases and J gave up 5 bases, with 4 bases separating them. CDR3 sequence reads: CSARDLETQYF. CDR3 DNA sequence: TGCAGTGCTAGAGATCTGGAGACCCAGTACTTC.

In its sample, this clone was seen a few times. V usage is TRBV6-5 and J usage is TRBJ1-5, with D uncertain. The ends were cut back, 0 bases at V and 7 bases at J, with 10 bases in the middle. Germline V lookup: CDR1 MNHEY, CDR2 SVGAGI. This CDR3 is 14 amino acids long. CDR3 sequence (DNA): TGTGCCAGCAGTTACTCTGGAGTCGCGCAGCCCCAGCATTTT. Its protein product is CASSYSGVAQPQHF.

J is TRBJ1-1 and V is TRBV5-8; D gene ambiguous. The germline gives CDR1 SGHTS, CDR2 YDEGEE. Trimming removed 0 bases at V and 6 bases at J, with 18 bases between. The CDR3 has 16 residues. The chain's CDR3 is CASSLAPGWSSAEAFF. CDR3 DNA sequence: TGTGCCAGCAGCTTGGCCCCGGGGTGGTCGAGCGCTGAAGCTTTCTTT.

The chain carries TRBV6-1 and TRBJ1-5; perhaps TRBD1 as D (5 bases). With 3 bases removed from V and 4 bases from J, the gap between germline ends came to 16 bases. Per germline, CDR1 MNHNS and CDR2 SASEGT. This CDR3 spans 16 amino acids. The CDR3 DNA reads TGTGCCAGCAGTGATAGGCGCAGGGTGAGAAATCAGCCCCAGCATTTT. Translating gives CASSDRRRVRNQPQHF.

This chain uses TRBV5-5 with TRBJ2-1; 10 bases are shared with TRBD2. The V gene's germline CDR1 is SGHKS and CDR2 YYEKEE (reference sequence). The CDR3 runs 18 residues. J gave up 0 bases and V 3 bases, and 9 bases lay outside the gene matches. The CDR3 DNA reads TGTGCCAGCAGCTCATCCGGGACTAGCGAACTCTCCTACAATGAGCAGTTCTTC. Protein: CASSSSGTSELSYNEQFF.

This chain links TRBV9 with TRBJ2-5, with D possibly being TRBD2 (7 bases). With the DNA end fitting TRBJ2-7 better, the J assignment may be wrong. CDR3 size: 14 residues. In germline, CDR1 is SGDLS, CDR2 YYNGEE. CDR3 loop: CASSPGGRAYEQYF. The CDR3 DNA reads as TGTGCCAGCAGCCCGGGGGGCAGGGCCTACGAGCAGTACTTC.

The count of this clone is one. The chain has TRBV28 and TRBJ1-5; D not certain. V lost 5 bases, J lost 6 bases, and 8 bases lay in between. Germline loops: CDR1 MDHEN, CDR2 SYDVKM. The CDR3 has 12 amino acids. The CDR3 protein is CASSAEGQPQHF. CDR3 nucleotides: TGTGCCAGCAGTGCTGAGGGTCAGCCCCAGCATTTT.

The rearrangement links TRBV28 to TRBJ2-7; perhaps TRBD1 as D (6 bases). CDR1 is MDHEN and CDR2 is SYDVKM in the germline V gene. The CDR3 runs 20 residues. V lost 4 bases and J 7 bases, leaving 35 bases between the germline ends. DNA of the CDR3: TGTGCCAGCAGTTCGCTGCTTCCAAACCTCTTCTCCGGGACATATTCGGAGCAGTACTTC. It translates to CASSSLLPNLFSGTYSEQYF.

This chain connects TRBV27 to TRBJ1-1; 8 bases are a match to TRBD1. Germline-derived CDR1 and CDR2 are MNHEY and SMNVEV (reference sequence). With 6 bases clipped from V and 4 bases from J, the junction kept 10 bases outside the gene matches. CDR3 length: 15 amino acids. DNA of the CDR3: TGTGCCAGCAGCTCAACGACCACAGGGGGCACTGAAGCTTTCTTT. It translates to CASSSTTTGGTEAFF.

The V gene is TRBV5-1, the J gene TRBJ2-7; D not certain. This CDR3 has 13 residues. Germline CDR1 reads SGHRS; CDR2 reads YFSETQ. The germline V and J ends were trimmed by 2 bases and 0 bases, with 6 bases remaining between them. CDR3 protein: CASSFSFSYEQYF. Here the CDR3 DNA reads TGCGCCAGCAGCTTTTCATTCTCCTACGAGCAGTACTTC.

This chain connects TRBV5-1 to TRBJ1-4, with a possible D match to TRBD1 (5 bases). Germline lookup yields CDR1 SGHRS and CDR2 YFSETQ. The CDR3 length is 14 residues. Deletions cut 4 bases from V and 0 bases from J, with 7 bases between. The CDR3 coding sequence is TGCGCCAGCAGCGACAGAGCAACTAATGAAAAACTGTTTTTT. Protein product: CASSDRATNEKLFF.